This TCR beta chain derives from a study of vaccination effects on CD4 cells after COVID-19. Across the study: Supplemented with 9.5 to 10 IU/ml IL-2 and around 10 ug/ml peptides, two million PBMC per well were kept in culture. The study's findings and limits: Researchers report that only 1 of 255 vaccine-induced clones in healthy vaccinees cross-reacted with common cold coronaviruses.

As for this clone: Its specificity is unknown.

Upon completion of 10 to 11 days in culture, CD4+ T cells were isolated. Both day 3 and day 7 saw half the medium replaced with IL-2 medium. CDR1 and CDR2 (germline): MNHEY, SVGEGT. Trimming stripped 6 bases from V and 0 bases from J, with 14 bases between. CDR3 size: 16 residues. Clones were read by immunoSEQ multiplex PCR, and TCRdb kept only the in-frame ones, dropping some. The table shows around 60,000 clones, with approximately 80% occurring only once. The clonotype was recovered from a human donor who received a COVID-19 vaccine. Sequenced material: CD4+ T cells from PBMCs cultured without peptide, taken before COVID-19 vaccination. The V gene is TRBV6-2 or TRBV6-3, the J gene TRBJ2-2; perhaps TRBD2 as D (5 bases). The DNA of the CDR3 is TGTGCCAGCAGCCCTCCGGGGTTTGCGAACACCGGGGAGCTGTTTTTT. Residues: CASSPPGFANTGELFF.